This TCR beta chain was captured by sequencing in a study of cytomegalovirus exposure and HLA in healthy donors. The wider study: A data release that came early held some 79 million unique TCRs from HLA-typed donors. Points from the study as a whole: Indistinguishability led to the exclusion of some V segments, TRBV6-2 and TRBV6-3 included. Among TCR beta chains, those listed as cytomegalovirus-associated numbered fewer than 200. A later analysis showed TCR association rates differing by HLA locus, peaking at DRB1 and lowest at HLA-C.

As regards this clone: The target antigen is unknown.

Germline lookup yields CDR1 KGHSH and CDR2 LQKENI. The ends lost 6 bases at V and 6 bases at J; junction bases unmatched: 5. The CDR3 consists of 14 residues. The primer mix had 60 Vbeta and 13 Jbeta primers. Sequencing was performed with immunoSEQ multiplex PCR; in TCRdb, only in-frame clones are kept and a portion is missing. The table lists around 99,000 clones, over 75% of them singletons, with around 7.8% in the top ten. This sequence joins TRBV18 and TRBJ1-6, with TRBD1 matching 7 bases. Sequencing input: PBMCs. This TCR derives from a man aged 50 to 60 in good health and CMV-seropositive. In DNA, the CDR3 is TGTGCCAGCTCGCCGGACAGGAGTAATTCACCCCTCCACTTT. Translation gives CASSPDRSNSPLHF. Variable domain in full (rest from reference TRBV18 and TRBJ1-6): NAGVMQNPRHLVRRRGQEARLRCSPMKGHSHVYWYRQLPEEGLKFMVYLQKENIIDESGMPKERFSAEFPKEGPSILRIQQVVRGDSAAYFCASSPDRSNSPLHFGNGTRLTVT.